The clone carrying this T cell receptor (beta chain) was recorded many times. The antigen is unknown. This sample was included in a study of T cell repertoires in cytomegalovirus infection. TCRdb reprocessed the reads with MiXCR, giving one entry per CDR3 protein. The data hold approximately 910,000 distinct CDR3 sequences, with 30% to 40% observed a single time. The germline CDR1 and CDR2 sequences are SEHNR and FQNEAQ (reference sequence). The V and J ends lost 1 base and 1 base respectively, with 8 bases between them. The CDR3 has 15 residues. This chain links TRBV7-9 with TRBJ2-1; D gene uncertain. This TCR came from a human donor in good health (CMV status not recorded). Some clones in this sample may be carry-over from other donors' samples. Sample: cultured CD8+ T cells from PBMCs, taken from culture after CMV antigen stimulation. CDR3 nucleotides: TGTGCCAGCAGCTTAGTAGTGGGGTCCTACAATGAGCAGTTCTTC. Translating gives CASSLVVGSYNEQFF.